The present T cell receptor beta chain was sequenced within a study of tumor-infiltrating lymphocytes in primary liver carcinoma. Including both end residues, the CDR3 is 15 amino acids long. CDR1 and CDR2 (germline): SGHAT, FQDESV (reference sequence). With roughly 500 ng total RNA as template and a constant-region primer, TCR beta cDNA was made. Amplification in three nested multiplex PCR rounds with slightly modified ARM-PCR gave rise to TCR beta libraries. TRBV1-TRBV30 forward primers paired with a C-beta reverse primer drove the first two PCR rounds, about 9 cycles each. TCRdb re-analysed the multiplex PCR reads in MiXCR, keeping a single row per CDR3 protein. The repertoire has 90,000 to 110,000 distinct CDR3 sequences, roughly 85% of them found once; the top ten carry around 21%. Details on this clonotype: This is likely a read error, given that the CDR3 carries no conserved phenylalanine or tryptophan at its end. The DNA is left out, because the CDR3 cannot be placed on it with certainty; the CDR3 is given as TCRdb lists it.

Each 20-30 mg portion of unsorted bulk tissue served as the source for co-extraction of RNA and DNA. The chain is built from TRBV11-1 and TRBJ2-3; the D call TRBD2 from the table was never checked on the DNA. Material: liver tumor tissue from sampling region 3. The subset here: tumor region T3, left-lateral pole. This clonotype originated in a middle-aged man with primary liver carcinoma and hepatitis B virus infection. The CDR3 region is CASSLPRESTDTRYL.